This T cell receptor beta chain was profiled in a study of shared clonotypes between healthy human individuals. The CDR3 totals 16 residues. V shed 0 bases, J shed 0 bases, and the junction held 4 bases outside the gene matches. From germline, CDR1 is SGHAT and CDR2 FQNNGV. Repertoires were generated with immunoSEQ multiplex PCR, while TCRdb's copy carries only in-frame clones and drops some. The sample yields 2 million to 2.5 million clones, 85% to 95% seen once. The rearrangement uses TRBV11-2 and TRBJ2-7; 8 nucleotides align to TRBD1. The TCR was taken from a man aged 18 to 29 in good health. Some clones in this sample may be carry-over from other donors' samples. Sequenced: naive CD4+ T cells from PBMCs. Subset specified: CD45RA+ positively selected. The CDR3 protein is CASSLEGTGFSYEQYF. The DNA of the CDR3 is TGTGCCAGCAGCTTAGAAGGGACAGGATTCTCCTACGAGCAGTACTTC.